What follows are 15 T cell receptor beta chains derived from one specimen sequenced in a study of cytomegalovirus exposure and HLA in healthy donors. The PCR employed 60 Vbeta primers together with 13 Jbeta primers. Method: immunoSEQ multiplex PCR; TCRdb's copy keeps in-frame clones and lacks some. Here the sample spans more than 150,000 clones, 80% being singletons. Sample: PBMCs. These receptors came from a woman in her 30s in good health and CMV-seronegative.

The chain links TRBV14 to TRBJ2-7; TRBD1 matches 9 bases. The V and J ends lost 4 bases and 9 bases, in that order; junction bases with no gene match: 7. Germline CDR1 is SGHDN and CDR2 is FVKESK. The CDR3 has 13 amino acids. CDR3 nucleotides: TGTGCCAGCAGCCCAGCCGGGACAGGGTTGCAGTACTTC. Translated: CASSPAGTGLQYF.

This sequence joins TRBV25-1 and TRBJ2-3; the match to TRBD1 covers 7 bases. The CDR3 length is 15 residues. Germline trimming cut 4 bases from V and 1 base from J; bases unmatched to any gene: 5. Germline V gives CDR1 MGHDK, CDR2 SYGVNS. This CDR3 reads CASSGTGTGTDTQYF. For the CDR3, the DNA is TGTGCCAGCAGTGGTACCGGGACAGGCACAGATACGCAGTATTTT.

The chain recombines TRBV18 with TRBJ2-5, with 14 bases that match TRBD2. There are 16 residues in the CDR3. CDR1 KGHSH and CDR2 LQKENI come from the germline V gene. V lost 6 bases, J lost 5 bases, and 8 bases stayed unmatched. This chain's CDR3 is CASSPGLAGAGETQYF. CDR3 bases: TGTGCCAGCTCGCCGGGACTAGCGGGGGCCGGGGAGACCCAGTACTTC.

This chain joins TRBV7-3 and TRBJ1-1; 7 positions agree with TRBD1. The germline gives CDR1 SGHTA, CDR2 FQGTGA. V was pared by 6 bases and J by 1 base, with 2 bases of the junction left unmatched. CDR3 length equals 13 residues. The CDR3 spells CASRTGPNTEAFF. CDR3 bases: TGTGCCAGCAGGACAGGGCCGAACACTGAAGCTTTCTTT.

V gene TRBV6-5 combines with J gene TRBJ2-7, with D possibly being TRBD1 (6 bases). Trimming removed 5 bases from V and 3 bases from J, with 17 bases in between. The length of the CDR3 is 15 residues. Germline-derived CDR1 and CDR2 are MNHEY and SVGAGI. The CDR3: CASSTTGTLSYEQYF. The CDR3 DNA is TGTGCCAGCAGTACTACCGGGACATTGAGCTACGAGCAGTACTTC.

The chain joins TRBV6-6 to TRBJ2-7; D is possibly TRBD2 (6 bases). This CDR3 comprises 13 residues. Germline V gene data show CDR1 as MNHNY and CDR2 as SVGAGI (reference sequence). V dropped 5 bases and J dropped 2 bases, with 10 bases sitting between them. The CDR3 protein is CASSRPGAYEQYF. The DNA for the CDR3 is TGTGCCAGCAGTCGACCGGGGGCCTACGAGCAGTACTTC.

Note on this clone: The junction departs from the called germline gene at one end, perhaps through a read error. The chain has TRBV18 and TRBJ2-1; D is ambiguous. The CDR3 length is 13 residues. Germline CDR1 KGHSH, CDR2 LQKENI. The chain's CDR3 is CASSPPSKNERFF. CDR3 in DNA: TGTGCCAGCTCACCACCGTCCAAGAATGAGCGGTTCTTC.

This chain joins TRBV6-6 and TRBJ1-1; D remains ambiguous. The CDR3 is made up of 13 amino acids. Per germline, CDR1 MNHNY and CDR2 SVGAGI (reference sequence). V was pared by 6 bases and J by 6 bases, with 14 bases between. Here the CDR3 DNA reads TGTGCCAGCAGAGACGGTGCGGCGGCTGAAGCTTTCTTT. Translated, it gives CASRDGAAAEAFF.

This chain links TRBV18 with TRBJ2-5; D gene unclear. V was trimmed by 3 bases and J by 2 bases, leaving 10 bases between them. The CDR3 extends over 14 amino acids. Germline CDR1 reads KGHSH; CDR2 reads LQKENI. CDR3 in amino acids: CASSPTGLQETQYF. The CDR3 bases are TGTGCCAGCTCACCTACCGGGTTACAAGAGACCCAGTACTTC.

Concerning this clone itself: Sequence at one end of the junction differs from germline and may be a read error. J is TRBJ2-6 and V is TRBV9; D might be TRBD1 (5 bases). Germline lookup yields CDR1 SGDLS and CDR2 YYNGEE. The CDR3 loop spans 13 amino acids. The CDR3 coding sequence is TGTGCCAGCAGCGTAGTTGGGGCCGACGTCCTGACTTTC. Translated: CASSVVGADVLTF.

The chain employs TRBV11-2 and TRBJ1-2, with D perhaps matching TRBD1 (6 bases). This CDR3 has 14 amino acids. The germline CDR1 and CDR2 sequences are SGHAT and FQNNGV. Trimming pared 1 base from V and 8 bases from J, leaving 14 bases between. This chain's CDR3 is CASSLGSGGAGYTF. In nucleotides, the CDR3 is TGTGCCAGCAGCTTAGGTTCGGGGGGCGCAGGCTACACCTTC.

Points on this clone: A junction end diverges from the germline sequence, so it may reflect a read error. V usage is TRBV7-3 and J usage is TRBJ2-4; the D is unclear. The germline V gene encodes CDR1 SGHTA and CDR2 FQGTGA. This CDR3 comprises 13 residues. CDR3 coding DNA: TGTGCCAGCAGCTTAGAAGCCCAAAACATTCAGTACTTC. Protein sequence: CASSLEAQNIQYF.

The J gene is TRBJ2-5, the V gene TRBV27; possibly TRBD2 for D (5 bases). V was cut by 6 bases and J by 1 base, with 12 bases left in between. Germline CDR1 is MNHEY and CDR2 is SMNVEV (reference sequence). This CDR3 has 14 residues. CDR3 protein: CASSIRGIQETQYF. CDR3 DNA: TGTGCCAGCAGCATTCGGGGAATCCAAGAGACCCAGTACTTC.

In the case of this clone: Other DNA sequences in the same sample also yield this CDR3. This chain joins TRBV5-1 and TRBJ2-3; perhaps TRBD2 as D (6 bases). V was shortened by 0 bases and J by 1 base, with 6 bases between the two germline ends. The CDR3 runs to 14 residues. CDR1 and CDR2 (germline): SGHRS, YFSETQ. This CDR3 is CASSLAGGTDTQYF. The CDR3, as DNA: TGCGCCAGCAGCTTGGCGGGGGGCACAGATACGCAGTATTTT.

The rearrangement links TRBV5-1 to TRBJ2-2; D might be TRBD2 (6 bases). Between the trimmed V and J ends, which lost 4 bases and 5 bases, there was a span of 12 bases. The CDR3 has 14 amino acids. Germline V lookup: CDR1 SGHRS, CDR2 YFSETQ. The chain's CDR3 is CASSSYAGTGELFF. CDR3 bases: TGCGCCAGCAGCAGCTATGCGGGAACCGGGGAGCTGTTTTTT.